Described below is a single T cell receptor beta chain sequence and its context. A TCRbeta library incorporating unique molecular identifiers was prepared. One entry per CDR3 protein, called by TCRdb with MiXCR from the PCR reads. The data contain hundreds of thousands of distinct CDR3 sequences, roughly 15% of them singletons. The V and J ends lost 1 base and 5 bases, in that order; junction bases with no gene match: 9. The CDR3 loop spans 15 amino acids. Per germline, CDR1 GTSNPN and CDR2 SVGIG (reference sequence). The data derive from a study of T-cell reconstitution after alpha-beta-depleted transplantation in children.

The specimen comprised PBMCs, mostly from graft donor cells, sampled 360 days after TCRalphabeta/CD19-depleted stem cell transplant. This clonotype originated in a boy younger than two who had a stem cell transplant for Wiskott-Aldrich syndrome, so the T cells may come from the graft donor. The chain is built from TRBV30 and TRBJ2-7, with 9 positions matching TRBD1. CDR3 region: CAWSATGTGSHEQYF. The CDR3 coding sequence is TGTGCCTGGAGTGCGACCGGGACAGGGTCCCACGAGCAGTACTTC.